The 23 T cell receptor beta chains below come from one sample, sequenced in a study of cytomegalovirus exposure and HLA in healthy donors. PCR was performed using 60 Vbeta and 13 Jbeta primers. Assay: immunoSEQ multiplex PCR; the TCRdb copy retains only in-frame clones and omits some. The sample records about 120,000 clones, roughly 80% being singletons. The sample comprised PBMCs. Receptors were obtained from a female donor in good health and CMV-seronegative.

The chain combines TRBV15 with TRBJ2-2; 10 bases agree with TRBD2. The V gene end was trimmed by 9 bases and the J gene end by 0 bases; junction bases not matched to a gene: 4. Germline V gives CDR1 LNHNV, CDR2 YYDKDF (reference sequence). This CDR3 is built from 15 residues. This CDR3 is CATHSGGTNTGELFF. Here the CDR3 DNA reads TGTGCCACTCATAGCGGGGGGACGAACACCGGGGAGCTGTTTTTT.

This clone was seen just once. The V and J genes are TRBV20-1 and TRBJ2-2; D is unresolved. Looked up from germline, CDR1 is DFQATT and CDR2 is SNEGSKA (reference sequence). V was pared by 6 bases and J by 2 bases, with 4 bases between. This CDR3 has 11 amino acids. DNA of the CDR3: TGCAGTGCCCAAAACACCGGGGAGCTGTTTTTT. As protein: CSAQNTGELFF.

The chain carries TRBV5-5 and TRBJ2-3; D remains unclear. This CDR3 region has 15 residues. Trimming cost V 6 bases and J 1 base, with 15 bases left between them. Germline V gene data show CDR1 as SGHKS and CDR2 as YYEKEE (reference sequence). The CDR3 nucleotides read TGTGCCAGCATCCCCCAGGCTGGCGGCACAGATACGCAGTATTTT. This encodes CASIPQAGGTDTQYF.

The gene calls are TRBV4-1 and TRBJ1-2; D perhaps matches TRBD1 (5 bases). Trimming removed 1 base at V and 7 bases at J, with 19 bases between. This CDR3 region has 16 residues. CDR1 is MGHRA and CDR2 is YSYEKL in the germline V gene. The DNA of the CDR3 is TGCGCCAGCAGCCAAGGACAGAGTGCATTGAATCGTGGCTACACCTTC. Translating gives CASSQGQSALNRGYTF.

The V call is TRBV19, the J call TRBJ1-2; D uncertain. Germline V gene data show CDR1 as LNHDA and CDR2 as SQIVND (reference sequence). This CDR3 is built from 13 residues. The V gene lost 6 bases and the J gene lost 3 bases, with 11 bases spanning the gap. CDR3 protein: CASSLNGDYGYTF. DNA of the CDR3: TGTGCCAGTAGCCTGAACGGGGACTATGGCTACACCTTC.

This clone was detected only once. The rearrangement joins TRBV5-1 to TRBJ2-7; 9 bases line up with TRBD1. V was clipped by 4 bases and J by 2 bases; unmatched bases: 13. The germline V gene has CDR1 SGHRS and CDR2 YFSETQ. This CDR3 contains 17 residues. CDR3 DNA: TGCGCCAGCAGCCTATCCTCGGGACAGGGACAAACCTACGAGCAGTACTTC. Translated, it gives CASSLSSGQGQTYEQYF.

The chain employs TRBV30 and TRBJ1-1, with 7 bases that match TRBD1. The junction had 6 bases not matched to a gene; V was cut back by 5 bases and J by 0 bases. The germline gives CDR1 GTSNPN, CDR2 SVGIG (reference sequence). The CDR3 covers 14 residues. The CDR3 loop is CAWEPGQMNTEAFF. CDR3 in DNA: TGTGCCTGGGAACCGGGACAGATGAACACTGAAGCTTTCTTT.

The J gene is TRBJ2-2, the V gene TRBV6-4; 8 bases line up with TRBD2. The CDR3 runs to 17 residues. Germline V gives CDR1 MRHNA, CDR2 SNTAGT. Trimming took 4 bases from V and 2 from J; bases not matched to a gene: 9. CDR3 sequence reads: CASSVEGTRTNTGELFF. In DNA, the CDR3 is TGTGCCAGCAGTGTGGAAGGGACTAGAACAAACACCGGGGAGCTGTTTTTT.

The rearrangement uses TRBV10-2 and TRBJ1-4, with D possibly matching TRBD1 (6 bases). This CDR3 contains 16 residues. Trimming pared 4 bases from V and 0 bases from J, leaving 12 bases between. CDR1 and CDR2 from the germline V gene are WSHSY and SAAADI. The CDR3 nucleotides are TGCGCCAGCAGTGTAAGGACAGAGGCAACTAATGAAAAACTGTTTTTT. It yields the protein CASSVRTEATNEKLFF.

This clone occurred a few times. The genes are TRBV5-6 and TRBJ1-6; D is possibly TRBD1 (6 bases). In germline, CDR1 is SGHDT, CDR2 YYEEEE. V shed 3 bases and J shed 8 bases, with 9 bases lying between them. The CDR3 loop spans 13 amino acids. The CDR3 DNA sequence: TGTGCCAGCAGCTACCAGGGGTATTCACCCCTCCACTTT. It is translated as CASSYQGYSPLHF.

This chain links TRBV10-1 with TRBJ2-3; 8 nucleotides align to TRBD2. The junction had 4 bases not matched to a gene; V was cut back by 6 bases and J by 2 bases. The germline V gene encodes CDR1 WNHNN and CDR2 SYGVQD (reference sequence). CDR3 size: 14 residues. The CDR3 region is CASRTSGTTDTQYF. The CDR3 coding sequence is TGCGCCAGCAGAACTAGCGGAACCACAGATACGCAGTATTTT.

This chain joins TRBV4-1 and TRBJ1-1; D remains unclear. Germline V CDR1 and CDR2: MGHRA, YSYEKL. The V end was cut by 1 base, the J end by 3 bases, with 6 bases between. This CDR3 is built from 13 residues. The CDR3 protein is CASSQVRDTEAFF. The CDR3 coding sequence is TGCGCCAGCAGCCAAGTTCGGGACACTGAAGCTTTCTTT.

This clone has just one count. The J gene is TRBJ2-3, the V gene TRBV5-1, with 8 bases that match TRBD2. V was clipped by 0 bases and J by 2 bases; unmatched bases: 2. Germline V gives CDR1 SGHRS, CDR2 YFSETQ. This CDR3 has 15 amino acids. The CDR3 sequence is CASSLVAGTTDTQYF. The DNA for the CDR3 is TGCGCCAGCAGCTTGGTAGCGGGGACCACAGATACGCAGTATTTT.

V and J are TRBV9 and TRBJ1-4; D ambiguous. The CDR3 runs 13 residues. The V end was cut by 1 base, the J end by 3 bases, with 4 bases between. From germline, CDR1 is SGDLS and CDR2 YYNGEE. DNA for the CDR3: TGTGCCAGCAGCGTAACTCCTAATGAAAAACTGTTTTTT. It is translated as CASSVTPNEKLFF.

Turning to this clone: The junction departs from the called germline gene at one end, perhaps through a read error. The rearrangement links TRBV2 to TRBJ2-2; TRBD1 is a possible D gene (6 bases). The CDR3 length is 16 residues. Germline CDR1 SNHLY, CDR2 FYNNEI. For the CDR3, the DNA is TGTGCCGGCAGTGTAGGGCAGGGGCAGAACACCGGGGAGCTGTTTTTT. Translating gives CAGSVGQGQNTGELFF.

This clone was picked up one time. The gene calls are TRBV2 and TRBJ2-3, with D possibly TRBD1 on 5 matching bases. The CDR3 is made up of 14 amino acids. V was cut by 5 bases and J by 2 bases, with 11 bases left in between. Germline assignment: CDR1 SNHLY and CDR2 FYNNEI. CDR3 protein: CASSLQETTDTQYF. CDR3 sequence (DNA): TGTGCCAGCAGTTTACAGGAGACCACAGATACGCAGTATTTT.

This clone was seen only a few times. This chain uses TRBV6-5 with TRBJ1-1, with D maybe TRBD1 (5 bases). This CDR3 has 14 residues. The germline V gene encodes CDR1 MNHEY and CDR2 SVGAGI. The V gene lost 5 bases and the J gene lost 6 bases, with 16 bases spanning the gap. The CDR3 spells CASSRVLTGAEAFF. DNA of the CDR3: TGTGCCAGCAGTCGGGTCCTCACGGGGGCTGAAGCTTTCTTT.

This clone was detected a few times. The V call is TRBV19, the J call TRBJ1-1; D uncertain. Trimming shortened V by 3 bases and J by 7 bases, and 12 bases separated the two germline ends. Germline CDR1 is LNHDA and CDR2 is SQIVND (reference sequence). CDR3 length equals 13 residues. The CDR3: CASSMVRAGEAFF. CDR3 coding DNA: TGTGCCAGTAGTATGGTGAGGGCGGGTGAAGCTTTCTTT.

This chain joins TRBV2 and TRBJ2-7; tentative D call: TRBD1 (7 bases). V lost 3 bases and J lost 5, with 26 bases in between. In germline, CDR1 is SNHLY, CDR2 FYNNEI. The CDR3 sequence is 18 residues long. In nucleotides, the CDR3 is TGTGCCAGCAGTGAGGGGGGATACTCAGACAGGGCCCCCCACGAGCAGTACTTC. Its protein is CASSEGGYSDRAPHEQYF. The variable domain in full, with the rest retrieved from reference TRBV2 and TRBJ2-7, is EPEVTQTPSHQVTQMGQEVILRCVPISNHLYFYWYRQILGQKVEFLVSFYNNEISEKSEIFDDQFSVERPDGSNFTLKIRSTKLEDSAMYFCASSEGGYSDRAPHEQYFGPGTRLTVT.

In nucleotides, the CDR3 is TGTGCCAGCAGGTTGACGGGTCAAGCTTTCTTT. Amino acids: CASRLTGQAFF. The gene calls are TRBV2 and TRBJ1-1; D is ambiguous. V lost 6 bases, J lost 9 bases, and 11 bases lay in between. The CDR3 totals 11 residues. The V gene's germline CDR1 is SNHLY and CDR2 FYNNEI.

The chain employs TRBV30 and TRBJ2-7; D might be TRBD2 (5 bases). The CDR3 is made up of 13 amino acids. Germline V gene sequence: CDR1 GTSNPN, CDR2 SVGIG (reference sequence). The V gene lost 3 bases and the J gene lost 1 base, with 10 bases spanning the gap. The CDR3 DNA reads as TGTGCCTGGAGGCCCGGGGTGTCCTACGAGCAGTACTTC. Amino acids: CAWRPGVSYEQYF.

The chain couples TRBV5-1 to TRBJ2-7, with 9 bases identical to TRBD2. V lost 4 bases to trimming and J lost 3 bases; unmatched junction nucleotides: 2. CDR3 length equals 13 residues. Germline V lookup: CDR1 SGHRS, CDR2 YFSETQ. This CDR3 reads CASSRGGGYEQYF. The CDR3, as DNA: TGCGCCAGCAGCCGCGGGGGGGGCTACGAGCAGTACTTC.

CDR3 in amino acids: CASSPVGLEQFF. DNA of the CDR3: TGTGCCAGCAGCCCCGTGGGGCTTGAGCAGTTCTTC. This rearrangement joins TRBV2 to TRBJ2-1, with a tentative D call TRBD1 (5 bases). V lost 6 bases and J lost 9, with 12 bases in between. The CDR3 runs to 12 residues. Looked up from germline, CDR1 is SNHLY and CDR2 is FYNNEI.